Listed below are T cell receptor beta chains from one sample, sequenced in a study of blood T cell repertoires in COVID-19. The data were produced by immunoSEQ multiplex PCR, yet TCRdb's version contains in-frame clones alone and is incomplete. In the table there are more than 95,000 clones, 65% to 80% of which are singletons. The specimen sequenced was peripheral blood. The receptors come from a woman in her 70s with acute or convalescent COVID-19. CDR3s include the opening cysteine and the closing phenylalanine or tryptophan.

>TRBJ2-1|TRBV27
CASSSRLAGGSDEQFF
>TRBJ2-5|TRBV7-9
CASSPGDHLRKTQYF
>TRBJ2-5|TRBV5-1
CASGRDREGPETQYF
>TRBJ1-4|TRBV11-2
CASSPQGGGNEKLFF
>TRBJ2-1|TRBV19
CASSNKLAGGYNEQFF
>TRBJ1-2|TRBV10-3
CAISDTGYTF
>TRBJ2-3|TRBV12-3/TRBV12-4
CASRLTATDTQYF
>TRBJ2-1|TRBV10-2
CASSEVGGSYNEQFF
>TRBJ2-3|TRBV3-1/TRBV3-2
CASSPLAGGLLGTDTQYF
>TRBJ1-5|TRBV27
CAGQGCSRLQPQHF
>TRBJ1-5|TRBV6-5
CASSYGPVKQPQHF
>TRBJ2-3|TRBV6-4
CASSTSGGLTDTQYF
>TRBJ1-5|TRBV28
CASSSPGQGTQPQHF
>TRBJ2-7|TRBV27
CASSLKGASYEQYF
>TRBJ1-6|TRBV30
CAWRLPTGRGSPLHF
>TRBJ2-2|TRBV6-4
CASSRSDTGELFF
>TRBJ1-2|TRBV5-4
CASSLDAIVGTGKNYGYTF
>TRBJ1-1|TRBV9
CASSPRTDNTEAFF
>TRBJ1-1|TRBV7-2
CASSLGGRRGTEAFF
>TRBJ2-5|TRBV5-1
CASSSSSGGGGTQYF
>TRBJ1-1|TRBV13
CASSSRTGGAGTEAFF
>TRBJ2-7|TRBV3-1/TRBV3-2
CASSQDPGQLFYEQYF
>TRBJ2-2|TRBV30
CAWKTQSALNTGELFF